The present T cell receptor (beta chain) was sequenced within a study of T cell responses to AZD1222 COVID-19 vaccine (dated by TCRdb to about 2021). Study-level background: AZD1222 recipients whose second dose came at about 4 weeks and those whose second dose came at about 12 weeks were combined into one group, since spike-specific TCR depth and breadth did not differ between the two schedules. TCR sequencing covered roughly 230 trial participants: 207 given two doses of AZD1222 and around 26 given two doses of MenACWY control vaccine. Trial participants were enrolled by age into subgroups of 18-55, 56-69 and 70-plus years, and about 150, 27 and 61 TCR-sequenced participants, respectively, were included in these subgroups. Paper-wide results and their limitations: Epitopes outside the regions mutated in the B.1.351 and B.1.1.7 variants were reportedly recognized by nearly half of the unique spike-specific TCRs. Participants were mostly white British and included more females than males, and it was suggested by the authors that clonal diversity may have been underestimated. Conclusions about previously exposed vaccinees are limited because only five to seven AZD1222 recipients were SARS-CoV-2 seropositive at baseline. The 56-69-year group was small, and its depth increase did not reach significance, likely because of low power. Because no day 14 peak-response samples were available, the repertoires could be characterized only after the peak T cell response. CD4 TCRs associated with the vaccine covered the entire spike protein, and the dominant responses were in regions 160-218 and 743-854. After two AZD1222 doses, both the breadth and the depth of spike-specific TCRs were significantly higher than at day 0 and than in MenACWY recipients.

The CDR3 regions of human TCRbeta chains were analyzed by immunosequencing. The paper's data handling went like this. TCRs in the repertoires were compared against a reference library of SARS-CoV-2-specific TCRs that had been generated with the MIRA antigen-specificity platform. Breadth meant the fraction of unique TCRs that were SARS-CoV-2-associated, whereas depth meant the fraction of total T cells that were SARS-CoV-2-associated. Each spike-specific TCR was assigned to its reactive spike region and to a CD4 or CD8 class using the MIRA data. Log10-transformed breadth and depth values were compared by one-way ANOVA with Sidak's multiple comparisons tests. This is the immuneACCESS table as TCRdb keeps it, with only in-frame sequences that have V and J called. A part of the clones is gone; compared with another copy, unresolved V genes explain less than half, and the rest is unexplained. That table supplies the V and J calls and clone size; D and trimming were determined from the DNA. Across this sample there are under 150,000 clones, with 75% to 95% seen only once. Under 3.5% of the sample belongs to the ten largest clones.

For this clone: The target of this receptor is not known. No base qualities exist here, and no much larger clone lies one base off it.

The label giving this sample's time point can be read as: baseline before first vaccination. Samples from vaccinated people were obtained from the UK trials COV001 and COV002, which included a single-blind randomized controlled phase 2/3 trial of AZD1222 (ChAdOx1 nCoV-19) in healthy adults. For TCRbeta chain sequencing, PBMC samples were collected from trial participants at day 0 and at day 28 after the second dose. Including the terminal cysteine and phenylalanine, the CDR3 comprises 13 residues. Only the CDR3 portion is preserved as DNA: 39 bases, with reading frame beginning at the first base. Relative to germline, V is missing 3 bases and J is missing 4 bases, with 2 bases of the junction outside any gene match. As encoded in the germline V gene (reference sequence), CDR1 is GTSNPN while CDR2 is SVGIG.

The TCR comes from an adult in good health. This sample comprised peripheral blood, obtained on day 0 of AZD1222 vaccination. This sequence uses TRBV30 and TRBJ2-3, with TRBD2 identical over 9 junction bases. For the CDR3, the sequence is CAWRLAGSDTQYF. The DNA sequence is as follows: TGTGCCTGGAGGCTAGCGGGATCAGATACGCAGTATTTT.